These 20 T cell receptor beta chains share one sample of origin, sequenced in a study of sequential checkpoint blockade in melanoma. Assay: immunoSEQ multiplex PCR; the TCRdb copy retains only in-frame clones and omits some. The repertoire holds 15,000 to 20,000 clones, with roughly 25% as singletons. Regarding treatment: randomized to nivolumab then ipilimumab (arm A) or the reverse (arm B). The sequencing here drew on tumor tissue (inferred from file names), taken from a patient given nivolumab and ipilimumab in sequence. The receptors were sampled from a human donor with melanoma.

The V call is TRBV19, the J call TRBJ1-5; D not certain. Germline V CDR1 and CDR2: LNHDA, SQIVND (reference sequence). This CDR3 contains 14 residues. V lost 3 bases, J lost 1 base, and 7 bases lay in between. CDR3 region: CASSISGSNQPQHF. For the CDR3, the DNA is TGTGCCAGTAGTATTTCCGGGAGCAATCAGCCCCAGCATTTT.

V gene TRBV4-1 combines with J gene TRBJ2-1, with 11 positions matching TRBD2. Germline CDR1 reads MGHRA; CDR2 reads YSYEKL. CDR3 length: 18 residues. The V gene end was trimmed by 0 bases and the J gene end by 2 bases; junction bases not matched to a gene: 6. The CDR3 loop reads CASSQDRLAGGTYNEQFF. The CDR3, as DNA: TGCGCCAGCAGCCAAGATCGCCTAGCGGGAGGTACCTACAATGAGCAGTTCTTC.

V gene TRBV30 combines with J gene TRBJ2-6, with 7 nucleotides matching TRBD1. With V trimmed by 2 bases and J by 2 bases, 3 bases remained unmatched. Germline V lookup: CDR1 GTSNPN, CDR2 SVGIG (reference sequence). This CDR3 has 15 residues. In DNA form, the CDR3 reads TGTGCCTGGAGTCGGACAGGAACTGGGGCCAACGTCCTGACTTTC. Its translation: CAWSRTGTGANVLTF.

Here the CDR3 DNA reads TGCGCCAGCAGTCCTTACTCTGGGGCCAACGTCCTGACTTTC. This translates into CASSPYSGANVLTF. The chain carries TRBV4-1 and TRBJ2-6; no definite D call. Trimming left V 6 bases short and J 0 bases short, with 6 bases between. This CDR3 region has 14 residues. Germline values: CDR1 MGHRA, CDR2 YSYEKL.

This clone has more than one count but fewer than ten. This rearrangement joins TRBV6-8 to TRBJ2-3, with D possibly being TRBD2 (5 bases). The CDR3 sequence is 12 residues long. The V end was cut by 5 bases, the J end by 6 bases, with 9 bases between. The germline CDR1 and CDR2 sequences are MNHGY and SAAAGT. Here the CDR3 reads CASSPKRDTQYF. CDR3 bases: TGTGCCAGCAGTCCTAAGCGGGATACGCAGTATTTT.

This clone was found a few times. CDR3 coding DNA: TGCACCAGCGCTAGCGGGAGCTACAATGAGCAGTTCTTC. This sequence encodes CTSASGSYNEQFF. The rearrangement joins TRBV1 to TRBJ2-1; the D call in the table, TRBD2, was not verified against the DNA. TRBV1 is a pseudogene segment. CDR3 size: 13 residues.

This clone was seen once. This chain links TRBV19 with TRBJ1-5; D is uncertain. Germline-derived CDR1 and CDR2 are LNHDA and SQIVND (reference sequence). The CDR3 sequence is 18 residues long. Trimming cost V 6 bases and J 1 base, with 22 bases left between them. The DNA for the CDR3 is TGTGCCAGTAGAAGATACGGTGTCAGGACGGAAAGCAATCAGCCCCAGCATTTT. It codes for CASRRYGVRTESNQPQHF.

The chain is built from TRBV28 and TRBJ1-2, with TRBD1 identical over 7 bases. Trimming took 8 bases from V and 1 from J; bases not matched to a gene: 4. The CDR3 has 13 amino acids. The V gene's germline CDR1 is MDHEN and CDR2 SYDVKM. The CDR3 DNA is TGTGCCAGCGGGGACAGCGTTAACTATGGCTACACCTTC. Encoded protein: CASGDSVNYGYTF.

The genes are TRBV4-1 and TRBJ2-1; no definite D call. Germline CDR1 and CDR2: MGHRA and YSYEKL. This CDR3 has 14 amino acids. V shed 0 bases and J shed 6 bases, with 9 bases lying between them. In DNA form, the CDR3 reads TGCGCCAGCAGCCAAGAAATCCGGGTCAATGAGCAGTTCTTC. This sequence encodes CASSQEIRVNEQFF.

The chain recombines TRBV6-8 with TRBJ1-1, with 7 bases aligning to TRBD1. V dropped 7 bases and J dropped 0; count of bases not matched to a gene: 20. Germline CDR1 is MNHGY and CDR2 is SAAAGT. The CDR3 extends over 19 amino acids. The CDR3 spells CASTALRGGGTLMNTEAFF. The CDR3 region has the DNA TGTGCCAGCACCGCGCTGCGAGGGGGCGGAACCTTGATGAACACTGAAGCTTTCTTT.

The chain links TRBV14 to TRBJ2-7; D possibly matches TRBD1 or TRBD2 (6 bases each). The V and J ends lost 0 bases and 4 bases respectively, with 22 bases between them. The CDR3 consists of 18 residues. Germline V CDR1 and CDR2: SGHDN, FVKESK. The CDR3 loop reads CASSQDLGGRAQPYEQYF. The CDR3 region has the DNA TGTGCCAGCAGCCAAGATCTCGGGGGCAGGGCACAGCCTTACGAGCAGTACTTC.

This clone appeared a few times. Written as DNA, the CDR3 is TGTGCCAGCAGTCTGCCCCGGGAAATTGGAGACGAGCAGTACTTC. It yields the protein CASSLPREIGDEQYF. The V and J genes are TRBV28 and TRBJ2-7; D is perhaps TRBD2 (5 bases). Trimming took off 5 bases at V and 5 bases at J, with 19 bases between the two ends. CDR3 length equals 15 residues. CDR1 and CDR2 (germline): MDHEN, SYDVKM.

The genes are TRBV5-1 and TRBJ1-1; 8 bases map to TRBD1. Looked up from germline, CDR1 is SGHRS and CDR2 is YFSETQ. V lost 4 bases to trimming and J lost 4 bases; unmatched junction nucleotides: 9. The CDR3 contains 15 residues. CDR3 sequence reads: CASSTGQGKSTEAFF. Written as DNA, the CDR3 is TGCGCCAGCAGCACAGGACAGGGAAAAAGCACTGAAGCTTTCTTT. Complete variable domain (other parts from reference TRBV5-1 and TRBJ1-1): KAGVTQTPRYLIKTRGQQVTLSCSPISGHRSVSWYQQTPGQGLQFLFEYFSETQRNKGNFPGRFSGRQFSNSRSEMNVSTLELGDSALYLCASSTGQGKSTEAFFGQGTRLTVV.

CDR3: CASSLDSSPYNEQFF. CDR3 nucleotide sequence: TGTGCCAGCAGCTTAGACAGTTCACCATACAATGAGCAGTTCTTC. The rearrangement links TRBV11-3 to TRBJ2-1, with D uncertain. CDR1 is SGHNT and CDR2 is YENEEA in the germline V gene. The CDR3 consists of 15 residues. Trimming removed 0 bases at V and 4 bases at J, with 10 bases between.

The CDR3 loop is CASSAGTGGRGYTF. Written as DNA, the CDR3 is TGTGCCAGCAGCGCCGGGACAGGGGGCCGTGGCTACACCTTC. The V call is TRBV11-3, the J call TRBJ1-2, with 12 positions matching TRBD1. The CDR3 contains 14 residues. The trim removed 5 bases at V and 7 bases at J, leaving 5 bases unmatched. Per germline, CDR1 SGHNT and CDR2 YENEEA.

The chain employs TRBV14 and TRBJ2-7; D tentatively fits TRBD1 or TRBD2 (6 bases each). V lost 0 bases to trimming and J lost 3 bases, with 12 bases between them. Germline V lookup: CDR1 SGHDN, CDR2 FVKESK. This CDR3 has 15 residues. The CDR3 bases are TGTGCCAGCAGCCAAGATTTGGGGGGCGGCTACGAGCAGTACTTC. It is translated as CASSQDLGGGYEQYF.

The chain has TRBV7-4 and TRBJ2-7; no clear D gene. Trimming took 1 base from V and 4 from J, leaving 8 bases between them. CDR3 length: 13 amino acids. Germline-derived CDR1 and CDR2 are SGHVT and SQSDAQ. DNA for the CDR3: TGTGCCAGCAGCTTAGGGGTTGGTTACGAGCAGTACTTC. It codes for CASSLGVGYEQYF.

This clone was counted at least ten times. The genes are TRBV9 and TRBJ2-6, with 7 bases fitting TRBD2. The J segment lost 1 base and the V segment lost 4 bases, leaving 8 bases of the junction unmatched. CDR1 is SGDLS and CDR2 is YYNGEE in the germline V gene. This CDR3 spans 17 amino acids. The CDR3 here is CASSLERGGSGANVLTF. The CDR3 bases are TGTGCCAGCAGCTTAGAGCGGGGAGGATCTGGGGCCAACGTCCTGACTTTC.

CDR3 nucleotide sequence: TGTGCCAGTAGTAAGGGCAGGGGCTACGAGCAGTACTTC. Its translation: CASSKGRGYEQYF. The chain joins TRBV19 to TRBJ2-7; D is perhaps TRBD1 (6 bases). Germline CDR1 is LNHDA and CDR2 is SQIVND (reference sequence). Trimming left V 4 bases short and J 3 bases short, with 10 bases between. This CDR3 is 13 amino acids long.

In this sample, this clone turned up many times. This sequence joins TRBV11-3 and TRBJ2-7; no definite D call. This CDR3 has 14 residues. In germline, CDR1 is SGHNT, CDR2 YENEEA. Trimming pared 2 bases from V and 6 bases from J, leaving 14 bases between. CDR3 sequence reads: CASSLPPPHSEQYF. In DNA, the CDR3 is TGTGCCAGCAGCTTACCTCCTCCACATTCCGAGCAGTACTTC.